The entry that follows covers one T cell receptor (beta chain) sequence. Trimming left V 4 bases short and J 4 bases short, with 10 bases between. Germline V CDR1 and CDR2: KGHSH, LQKENI. The CDR3 is 13 residues long. This sample stems from a study of beta chain features in type 1 diabetes. Of the isolated RNA, all was reverse transcribed, and so the sequenced material was expressed TCRB transcripts. Sequenced by immunoSEQ multiplex PCR; TCRdb stores in-frame clones only, minus some. Of fewer than 550,000 clones in the sample, roughly an eighth were seen once. The purity of all sorted populations exceeded 98%.

Sequenced material: naive CD4+ T cells from blood. The chain couples TRBV18 to TRBJ2-5, with a weak D call TRBD2 (5 bases). This TCR was sampled from a woman aged 18-29 years in good health. The CDR3, as DNA: TGTGCCAGCTCACTCGTTGCGGGAGAGACCCAGTACTTC. Translated, it gives CASSLVAGETQYF.